Listed below are T cell receptor beta chains from one sample, sequenced in a study of blood T cell repertoires in COVID-19. Using immunoSEQ multiplex PCR, the repertoire was profiled, and TCRdb retains in-frame clones only, with some absent. The profile shows roughly 76,000 clones, under 95% of them singletons. The sample comprised peripheral blood. The receptors originated from a woman between 55 and 75 years old with active COVID-19. Both conserved end residues are part of each CDR3. D genes are given only for firm matches. Clone size is given for some rows only: seen once, a few or many times, or a class if the clone is expanded.

TRBV7-2,NA,TRBJ1-2,NA,TGTGCCAGCAGCCCCCCGGGCGGAGGGCTGAGACTCTACACCTTC,CASSPPGGGLRLYTF
TRBV6-5,NA,TRBJ2-3,NA,TGTGCCAGCAGCCAAGGGGCCCACACAGATACGCAGTATTTT,CASSQGAHTDTQYF
TRBV7-8,NA,TRBJ2-1,NA,TGTGCCAGCAGCCTATCGGGCGTGGGACTGACCTCCTACAATGAGCAGTTCTTC,CASSLSGVGLTSYNEQFF
TRBV6-4,NA,TRBJ2-2,NA,TGTGCCAGCAGCCCCGAGAGGAACACCGGGGAGCTGTTTTTT,CASSPERNTGELFF
TRBV30,TRBD1,TRBJ1-6,NA,TGTGCCTGGAGCCGAGGGGGCAATCCGTATTCACCCCTCCACTTT,CAWSRGGNPYSPLHF
TRBV6-7,TRBD2,TRBJ2-3,NA,TGTGCCAGCAGCCGACTAGCGGGAGGGCAGTCGGATACGCAGTATTTT,CASSRLAGGQSDTQYF
TRBV5-4,TRBD1,TRBJ2-3,once,TGTGCCAGCAGCTCCCCCCAGGACAGGGATGGGGCAGATACGCAGTATTTT,CASSSPQDRDGADTQYF
TRBV28,TRBD1,TRBJ1-2,NA,TGTGCCAGCAGTGCACAGGGGGCCGCTAACTATGGCTACACCTTC,CASSAQGAANYGYTF
TRBV2,TRBD1,TRBJ2-7,NA,TGTGCCAGCAGCGCCCCGGGACAGGGAACAAAGCAGTACTTC,CASSAPGQGTKQYF
TRBV6-5,TRBD1,TRBJ1-4,NA,TGTGCCAGCAGTTACTCCTACAGGGGACGGGAAAAACTGTTTTTT,CASSYSYRGREKLFF
TRBV7-8,TRBD1,TRBJ1-1,NA,TGTGCCAGCAGCTCAATTGGGACAGGCTTGAACACTGAAGCTTTCTTT,CASSSIGTGLNTEAFF
TRBV11-2,TRBD2,TRBJ2-1,NA,TGTGCCAGCAGCTTTGGGACTAGCGGGAGTGATGAGCAGTTCTTC,CASSFGTSGSDEQFF
TRBV10-1,NA,TRBJ2-7,NA,TGCGCCAGCAGTCTTACAGGAGGGAGCGAGCAGTACTTC,CASSLTGGSEQYF
TRBV2,NA,TRBJ1-3,NA,TGTGCCAGCAGCCCCGCCCCAGGGGAATACGGAAACACCATATATTTT,CASSPAPGEYGNTIYF
TRBV19,TRBD2,TRBJ2-1,NA,TGTGCCAGTAGCCTCACGGGAGGCCCTGTTAATGAGCAGTTCTTC,CASSLTGGPVNEQFF
TRBV3-1/TRBV3-2,TRBD1,TRBJ1-6,NA,TGTGCCAGCAGCCAGGGACAGGGTAATTCACCCCTCCACTTT,CASSQGQGNSPLHF
TRBV18,NA,TRBJ2-5,NA,TGTGCCAGCTCAGTTGCAGGGTCTAGTAGAGAGACCCAGTACTTC,CASSVAGSSRETQYF
TRBV13,NA,TRBJ2-3,NA,TGTGCCAGCAGCTTAGGGCAGAACACAGATACGCAGTATTTT,CASSLGQNTDTQYF
TRBV6-6,NA,TRBJ1-5,NA,TGTGCCAGCAGTTACTCGACAGGTAGCAATCAGCCCCAGCATTTT,CASSYSTGSNQPQHF